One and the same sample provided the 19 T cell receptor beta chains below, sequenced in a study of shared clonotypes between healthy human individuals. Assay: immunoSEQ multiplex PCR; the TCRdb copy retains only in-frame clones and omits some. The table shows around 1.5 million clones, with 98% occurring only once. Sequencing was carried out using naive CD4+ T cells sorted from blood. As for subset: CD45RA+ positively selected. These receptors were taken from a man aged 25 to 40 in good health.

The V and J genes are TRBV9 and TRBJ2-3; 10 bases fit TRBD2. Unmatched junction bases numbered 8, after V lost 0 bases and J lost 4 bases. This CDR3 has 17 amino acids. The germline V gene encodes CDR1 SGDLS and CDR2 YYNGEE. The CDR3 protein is CASSVAISGRAPDTQYF. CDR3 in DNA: TGTGCCAGCAGCGTAGCTATCAGCGGGAGGGCCCCAGATACGCAGTATTTT.

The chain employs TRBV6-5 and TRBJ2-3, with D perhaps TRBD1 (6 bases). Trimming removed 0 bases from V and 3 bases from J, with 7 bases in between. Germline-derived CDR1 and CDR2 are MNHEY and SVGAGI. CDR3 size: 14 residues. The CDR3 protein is CASSYSDRTDTQYF. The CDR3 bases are TGTGCCAGCAGTTACTCCGACAGGACAGATACGCAGTATTTT.

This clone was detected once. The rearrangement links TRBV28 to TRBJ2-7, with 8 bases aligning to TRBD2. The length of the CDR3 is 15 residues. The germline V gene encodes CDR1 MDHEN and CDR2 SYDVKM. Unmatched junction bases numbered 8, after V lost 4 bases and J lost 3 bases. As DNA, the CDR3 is TGTGCCAGCAGTTCGAGACTAGCGATCTACTACGAGCAGTACTTC. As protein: CASSSRLAIYYEQYF.

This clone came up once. The CDR3 protein is CASSSSRTGKDGYTF. CDR3 DNA: TGTGCCAGCAGCTCGAGCCGGACAGGAAAGGATGGCTACACCTTC. This sequence joins TRBV7-2 and TRBJ1-2, with 7 positions matching TRBD1. From germline, CDR1 is SGHTA and CDR2 FQGNSA. The CDR3 has 15 amino acids. V was pared by 4 bases and J by 6 bases, with 11 bases of the junction left unmatched.

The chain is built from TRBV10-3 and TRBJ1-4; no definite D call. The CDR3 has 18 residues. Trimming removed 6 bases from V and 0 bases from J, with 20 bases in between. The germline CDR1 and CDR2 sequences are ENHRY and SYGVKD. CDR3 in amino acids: CAISATGIGDATNEKLFF. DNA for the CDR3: TGTGCCATCAGCGCGACCGGGATTGGAGATGCAACTAATGAAAAACTGTTTTTT.

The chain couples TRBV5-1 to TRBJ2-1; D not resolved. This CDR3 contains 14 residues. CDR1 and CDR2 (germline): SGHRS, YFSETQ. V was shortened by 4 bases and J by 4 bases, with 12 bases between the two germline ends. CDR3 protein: CASSPSSVYNEQFF. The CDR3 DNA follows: TGCGCCAGCAGCCCCTCTTCGGTTTACAATGAGCAGTTCTTC.

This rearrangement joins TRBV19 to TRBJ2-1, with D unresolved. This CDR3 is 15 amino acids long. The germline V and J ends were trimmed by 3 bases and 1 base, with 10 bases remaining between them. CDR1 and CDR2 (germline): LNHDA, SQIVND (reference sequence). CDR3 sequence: CASSILTPSYNEQFF. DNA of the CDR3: TGTGCCAGTAGTATTTTGACTCCTTCCTACAATGAGCAGTTCTTC.

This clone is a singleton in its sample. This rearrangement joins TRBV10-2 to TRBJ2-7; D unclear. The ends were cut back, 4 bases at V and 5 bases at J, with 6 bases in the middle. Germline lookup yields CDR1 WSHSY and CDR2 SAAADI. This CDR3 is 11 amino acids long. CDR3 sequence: CASSVEDEQYF. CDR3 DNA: TGCGCCAGCAGTGTAGAAGACGAGCAGTACTTC.

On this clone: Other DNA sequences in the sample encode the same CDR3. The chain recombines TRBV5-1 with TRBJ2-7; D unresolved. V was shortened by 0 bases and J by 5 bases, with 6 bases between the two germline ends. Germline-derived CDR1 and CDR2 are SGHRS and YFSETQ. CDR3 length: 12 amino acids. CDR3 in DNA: TGCGCCAGCAGCTTGGGGAAAGACGAGCAGTACTTC. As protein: CASSLGKDEQYF.

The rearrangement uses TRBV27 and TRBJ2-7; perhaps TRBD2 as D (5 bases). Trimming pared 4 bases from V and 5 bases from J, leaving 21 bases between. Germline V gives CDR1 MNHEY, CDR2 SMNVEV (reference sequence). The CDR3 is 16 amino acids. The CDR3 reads CASSSIDSRGTDEQYF. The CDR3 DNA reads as TGTGCCAGCAGTTCAATAGACTCCCGGGGAACGGACGAGCAGTACTTC.

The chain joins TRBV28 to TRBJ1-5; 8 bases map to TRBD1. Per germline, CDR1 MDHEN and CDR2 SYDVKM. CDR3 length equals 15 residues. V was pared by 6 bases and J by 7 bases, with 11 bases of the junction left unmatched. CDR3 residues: CASSFSGGAGQPQHF. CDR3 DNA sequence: TGTGCCAGCAGCTTCTCAGGGGGCGCCGGCCAGCCCCAGCATTTT.

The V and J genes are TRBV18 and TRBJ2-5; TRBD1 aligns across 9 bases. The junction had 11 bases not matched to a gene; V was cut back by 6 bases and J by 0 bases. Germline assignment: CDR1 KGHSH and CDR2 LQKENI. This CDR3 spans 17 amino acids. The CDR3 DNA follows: TGTGCCAGCTCGCTCCTCCTAGGACAGGGGTACCAAGAGACCCAGTACTTC. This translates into CASSLLLGQGYQETQYF.

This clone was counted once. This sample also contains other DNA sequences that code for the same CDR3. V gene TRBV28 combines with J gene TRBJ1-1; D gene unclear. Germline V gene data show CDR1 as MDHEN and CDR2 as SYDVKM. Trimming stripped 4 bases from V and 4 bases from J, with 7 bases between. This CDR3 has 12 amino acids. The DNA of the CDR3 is TGTGCCAGCAGTTACCGGGGCACTGAAGCTTTCTTT. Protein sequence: CASSYRGTEAFF.

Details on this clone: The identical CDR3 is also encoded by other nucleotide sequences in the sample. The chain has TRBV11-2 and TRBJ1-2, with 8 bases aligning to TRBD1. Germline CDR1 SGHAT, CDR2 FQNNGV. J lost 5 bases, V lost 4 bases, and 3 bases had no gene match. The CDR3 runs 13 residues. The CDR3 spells CASSSGQVYGYTF. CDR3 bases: TGTGCCAGCAGCTCGGGACAGGTGTATGGCTACACCTTC.

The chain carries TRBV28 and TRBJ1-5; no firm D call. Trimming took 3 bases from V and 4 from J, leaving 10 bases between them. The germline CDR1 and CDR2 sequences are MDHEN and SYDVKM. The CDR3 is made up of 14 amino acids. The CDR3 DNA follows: TGTGCCAGCAGTTTCGGCATCAAAAATCAGCCCCAGCATTTT. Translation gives CASSFGIKNQPQHF.

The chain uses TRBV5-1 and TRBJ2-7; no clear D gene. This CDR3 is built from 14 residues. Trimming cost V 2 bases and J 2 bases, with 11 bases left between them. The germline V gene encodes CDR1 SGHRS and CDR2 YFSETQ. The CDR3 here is CASSFAAGPYEQYF. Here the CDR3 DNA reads TGCGCCAGCAGCTTCGCGGCAGGACCCTACGAGCAGTACTTC.

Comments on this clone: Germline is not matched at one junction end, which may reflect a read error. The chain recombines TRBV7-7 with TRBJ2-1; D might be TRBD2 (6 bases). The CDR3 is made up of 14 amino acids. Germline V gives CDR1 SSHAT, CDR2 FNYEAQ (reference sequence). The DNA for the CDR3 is TGTGCTAGCAGCTTAGGAGGGATCGCCAATGAGCAGTTCTTC. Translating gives CASSLGGIANEQFF.

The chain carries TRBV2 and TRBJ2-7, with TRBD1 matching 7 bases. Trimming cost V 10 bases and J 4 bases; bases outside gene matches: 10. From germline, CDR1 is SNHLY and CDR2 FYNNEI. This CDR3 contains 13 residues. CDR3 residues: CAISYTDRYEQYF. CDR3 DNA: TGTGCCATTTCTTACACGGACAGGTACGAGCAGTACTTC. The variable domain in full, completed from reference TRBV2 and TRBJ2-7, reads EPEVTQTPSHQVTQMGQEVILRCVPISNHLYFYWYRQILGQKVEFLVSFYNNEISEKSEIFDDQFSVERPDGSNFTLKIRSTKLEDSAMYFCAISYTDRYEQYFGPGTRLTVT.

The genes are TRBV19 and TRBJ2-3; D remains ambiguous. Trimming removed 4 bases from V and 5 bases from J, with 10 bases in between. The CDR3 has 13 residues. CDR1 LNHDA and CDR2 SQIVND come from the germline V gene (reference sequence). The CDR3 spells CASSTGQGDTQYF. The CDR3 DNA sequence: TGTGCCAGTAGTACGGGTCAAGGAGATACGCAGTATTTT. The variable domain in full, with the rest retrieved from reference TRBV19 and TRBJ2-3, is DGGITQSPKYLFRKEGQNVTLSCEQNLNHDAMYWYRQDPGQGLRLIYYSQIVNDFQKGDIAEGYSVSREKKESFPLTVTSAQKNPTAFYLCASSTGQGDTQYFGPGTRLTVL.